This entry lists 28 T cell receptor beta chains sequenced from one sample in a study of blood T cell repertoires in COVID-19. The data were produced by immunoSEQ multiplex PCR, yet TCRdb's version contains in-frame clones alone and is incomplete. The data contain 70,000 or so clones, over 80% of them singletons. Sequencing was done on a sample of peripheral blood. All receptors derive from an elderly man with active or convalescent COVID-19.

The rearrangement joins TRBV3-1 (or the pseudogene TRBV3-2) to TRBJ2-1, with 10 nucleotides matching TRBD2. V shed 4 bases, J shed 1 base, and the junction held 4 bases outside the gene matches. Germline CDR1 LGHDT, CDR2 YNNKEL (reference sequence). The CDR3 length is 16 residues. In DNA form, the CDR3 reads TGTGCCAGCAGCCTGAGCGGGGGGGTATCCTACAATGAGCAGTTCTTC. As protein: CASSLSGGVSYNEQFF.

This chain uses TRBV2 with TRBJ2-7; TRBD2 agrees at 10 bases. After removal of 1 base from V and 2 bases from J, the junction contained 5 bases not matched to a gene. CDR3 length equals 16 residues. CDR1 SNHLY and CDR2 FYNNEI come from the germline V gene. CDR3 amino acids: CASSEVRTSGTYEQYF. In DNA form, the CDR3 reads TGTGCCAGCAGTGAAGTAAGGACTAGCGGTACCTACGAGCAGTACTTC. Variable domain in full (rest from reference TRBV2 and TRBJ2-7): EPEVTQTPSHQVTQMGQEVILRCVPISNHLYFYWYRQILGQKVEFLVSFYNNEISEKSEIFDDQFSVERPDGSNFTLKIRSTKLEDSAMYFCASSEVRTSGTYEQYFGPGTRLTVT.

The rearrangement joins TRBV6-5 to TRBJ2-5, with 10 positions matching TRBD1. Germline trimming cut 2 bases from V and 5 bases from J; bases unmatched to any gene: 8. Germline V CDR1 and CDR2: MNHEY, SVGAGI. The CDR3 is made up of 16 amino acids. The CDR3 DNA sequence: TGTGCCAGCAGTTACCCGAACCGGGACAGGGGCGAGACCCAGTACTTC. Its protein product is CASSYPNRDRGETQYF.

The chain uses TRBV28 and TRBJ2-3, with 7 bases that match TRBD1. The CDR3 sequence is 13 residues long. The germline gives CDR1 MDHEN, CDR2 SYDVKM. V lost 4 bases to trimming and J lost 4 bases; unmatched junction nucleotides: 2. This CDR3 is CASSYRGPDTQYF. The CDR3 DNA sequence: TGTGCCAGCAGTTACAGGGGCCCAGATACGCAGTATTTT.

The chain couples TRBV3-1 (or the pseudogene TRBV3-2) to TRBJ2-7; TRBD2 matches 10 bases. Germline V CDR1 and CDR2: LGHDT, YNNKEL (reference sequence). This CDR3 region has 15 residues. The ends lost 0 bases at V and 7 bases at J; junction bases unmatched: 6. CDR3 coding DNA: TGTGCCAGCAGCCAAGATTCTAGCGGGGGTTTTGAGCAGTACTTC. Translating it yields CASSQDSSGGFEQYF.

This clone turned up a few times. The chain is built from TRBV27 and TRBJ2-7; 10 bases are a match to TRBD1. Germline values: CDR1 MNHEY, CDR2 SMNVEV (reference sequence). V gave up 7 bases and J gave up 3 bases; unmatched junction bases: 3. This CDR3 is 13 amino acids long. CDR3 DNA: TGTGCCAGCAAACGGGACAGGGGCTACGAGCAGTACTTC. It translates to CASKRDRGYEQYF.

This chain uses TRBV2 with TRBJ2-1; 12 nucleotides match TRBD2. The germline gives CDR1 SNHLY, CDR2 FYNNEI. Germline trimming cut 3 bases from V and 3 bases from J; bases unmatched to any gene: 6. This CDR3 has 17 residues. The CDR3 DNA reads TGTGCCAGCAGTGAGGATCTAGCGGGGGGGCACTACAATGAGCAGTTCTTC. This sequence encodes CASSEDLAGGHYNEQFF.

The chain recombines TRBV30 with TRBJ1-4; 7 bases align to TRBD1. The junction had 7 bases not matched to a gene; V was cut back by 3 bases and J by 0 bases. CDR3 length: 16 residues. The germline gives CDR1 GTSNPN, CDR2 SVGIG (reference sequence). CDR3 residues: CAWRGTGATTNEKLFF. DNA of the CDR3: TGTGCCTGGAGGGGAACAGGGGCTACAACTAATGAAAAACTGTTTTTT.

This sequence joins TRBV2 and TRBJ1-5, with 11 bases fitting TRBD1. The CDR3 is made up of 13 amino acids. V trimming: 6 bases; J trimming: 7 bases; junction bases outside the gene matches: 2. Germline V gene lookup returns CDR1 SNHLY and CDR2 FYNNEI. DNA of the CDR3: TGTGCCAGCAGGAGGACAGGGGGCCAGCCCCAGCATTTT. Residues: CASRRTGGQPQHF.

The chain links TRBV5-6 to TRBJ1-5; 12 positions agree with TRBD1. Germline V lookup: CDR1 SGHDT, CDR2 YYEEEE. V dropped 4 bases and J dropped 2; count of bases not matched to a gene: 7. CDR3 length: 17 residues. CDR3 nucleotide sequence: TGTGCCAGCAGCCCGGGGACAGGGGGCAGGGGCAATCAGCCCCAGCATTTT. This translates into CASSPGTGGRGNQPQHF.

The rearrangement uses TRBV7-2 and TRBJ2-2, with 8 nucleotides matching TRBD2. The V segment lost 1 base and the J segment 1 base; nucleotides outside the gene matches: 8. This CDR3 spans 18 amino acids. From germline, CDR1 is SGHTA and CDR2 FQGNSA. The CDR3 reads CASSLVRAGGRNTGELFF. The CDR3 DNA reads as TGTGCCAGCAGCTTAGTAAGGGCGGGAGGTAGGAACACCGGGGAGCTGTTTTTT.

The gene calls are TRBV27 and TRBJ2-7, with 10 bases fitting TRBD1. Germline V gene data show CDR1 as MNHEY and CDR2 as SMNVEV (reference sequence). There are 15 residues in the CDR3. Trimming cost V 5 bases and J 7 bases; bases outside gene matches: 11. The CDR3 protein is CASSTTGTGVGEQYF. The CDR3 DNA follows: TGTGCCAGCAGTACCACCGGGACAGGGGTGGGGGAGCAGTACTTC.

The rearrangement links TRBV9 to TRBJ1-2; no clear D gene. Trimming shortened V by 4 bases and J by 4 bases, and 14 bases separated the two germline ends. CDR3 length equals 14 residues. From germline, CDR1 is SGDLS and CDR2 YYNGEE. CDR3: CASSPQTGFYGYTF. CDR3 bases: TGTGCCAGCAGCCCTCAGACGGGATTCTATGGCTACACCTTC.

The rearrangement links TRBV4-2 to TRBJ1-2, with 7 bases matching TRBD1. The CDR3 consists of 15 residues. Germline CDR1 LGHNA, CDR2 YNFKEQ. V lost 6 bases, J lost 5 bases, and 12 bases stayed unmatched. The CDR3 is CASRPFRDRDYGYTF. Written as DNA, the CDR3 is TGTGCCAGCAGACCCTTCCGGGACAGAGATTATGGCTACACCTTC.

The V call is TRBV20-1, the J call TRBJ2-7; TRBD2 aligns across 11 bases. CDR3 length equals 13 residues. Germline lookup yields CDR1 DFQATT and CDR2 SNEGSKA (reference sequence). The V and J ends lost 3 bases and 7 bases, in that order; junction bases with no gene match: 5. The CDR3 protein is CSASSSGRSEQYF. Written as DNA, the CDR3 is TGCAGTGCTAGTTCTAGCGGGAGGAGTGAGCAGTACTTC.

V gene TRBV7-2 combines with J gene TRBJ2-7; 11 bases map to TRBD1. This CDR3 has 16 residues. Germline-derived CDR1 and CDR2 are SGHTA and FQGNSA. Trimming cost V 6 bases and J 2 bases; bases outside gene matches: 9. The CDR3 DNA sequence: TGTGCCAGCAGATTTTTGGGGGGACAGGGGGCCTACGAGCAGTACTTC. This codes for CASRFLGGQGAYEQYF.

The CDR3 spells CASSSLSGNTIYF. In DNA, the CDR3 is TGTGCCAGCAGCTCCCTATCTGGAAACACCATATATTTT. The V call is TRBV9, the J call TRBJ1-3; D uncertain. Trimming shortened V by 4 bases and J by 1 base, and 6 bases separated the two germline ends. Germline V gives CDR1 SGDLS, CDR2 YYNGEE. There are 13 residues in the CDR3.

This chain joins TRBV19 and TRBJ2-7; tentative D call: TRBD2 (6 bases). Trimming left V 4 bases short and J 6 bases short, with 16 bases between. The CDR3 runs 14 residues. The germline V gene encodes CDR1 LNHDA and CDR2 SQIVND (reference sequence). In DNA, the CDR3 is TGTGCCAGTAGTACGGGACTCGAGGACTTCGAGCAGTACTTC. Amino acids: CASSTGLEDFEQYF. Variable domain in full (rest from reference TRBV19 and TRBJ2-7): DGGITQSPKYLFRKEGQNVTLSCEQNLNHDAMYWYRQDPGQGLRLIYYSQIVNDFQKGDIAEGYSVSREKKESFPLTVTSAQKNPTAFYLCASSTGLEDFEQYFGPGTRLTVT.

CDR3 coding DNA: TGTGCCATCACCCCATCGGACAGGGCGTACCCCAATGAGCAGTTCTTC. Protein sequence: CAITPSDRAYPNEQFF. The chain links TRBV10-3 to TRBJ2-1; TRBD1 matches at 8 bases. From germline, CDR1 is ENHRY and CDR2 SYGVKD. There are 16 residues in the CDR3. The V gene end was trimmed by 7 bases and the J gene end by 6 bases; junction bases not matched to a gene: 14.

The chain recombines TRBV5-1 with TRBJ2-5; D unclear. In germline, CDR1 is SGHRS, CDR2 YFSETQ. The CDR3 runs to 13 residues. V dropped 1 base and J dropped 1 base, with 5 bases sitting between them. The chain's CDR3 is CASSLNGQETQYF. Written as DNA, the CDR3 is TGCGCCAGCAGCTTGAACGGCCAAGAGACCCAGTACTTC.

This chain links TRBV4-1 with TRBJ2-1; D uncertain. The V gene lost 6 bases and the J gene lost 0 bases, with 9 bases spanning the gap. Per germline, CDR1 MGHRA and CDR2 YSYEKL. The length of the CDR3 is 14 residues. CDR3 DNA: TGCGCCAGCAGGCCCTACAGCTCCTACAATGAGCAGTTCTTC. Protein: CASRPYSSYNEQFF.

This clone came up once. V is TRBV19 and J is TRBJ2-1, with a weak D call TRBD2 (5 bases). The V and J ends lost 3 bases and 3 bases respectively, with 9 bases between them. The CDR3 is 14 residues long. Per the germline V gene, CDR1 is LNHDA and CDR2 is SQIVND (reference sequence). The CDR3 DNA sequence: TGTGCCAGTAGTATCGGGGAATTCTACAATGAGCAGTTCTTC. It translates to CASSIGEFYNEQFF.

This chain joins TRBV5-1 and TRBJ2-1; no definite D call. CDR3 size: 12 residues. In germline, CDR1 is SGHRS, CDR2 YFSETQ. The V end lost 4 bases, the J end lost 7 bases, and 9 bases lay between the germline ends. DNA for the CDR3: TGCGCCAGCAGCGCAGACTTGAATGAGCAGTTCTTC. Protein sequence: CASSADLNEQFF. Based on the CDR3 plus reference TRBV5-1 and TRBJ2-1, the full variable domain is KAGVTQTPRYLIKTRGQQVTLSCSPISGHRSVSWYQQTPGQGLQFLFEYFSETQRNKGNFPGRFSGRQFSNSRSEMNVSTLELGDSALYLCASSADLNEQFFGPGTRLTVL.

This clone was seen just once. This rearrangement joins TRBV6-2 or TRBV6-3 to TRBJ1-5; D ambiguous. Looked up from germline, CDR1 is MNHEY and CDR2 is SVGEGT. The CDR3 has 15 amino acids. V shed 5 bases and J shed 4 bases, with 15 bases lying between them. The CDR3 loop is CASSIDQRGNQPQHF. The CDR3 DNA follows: TGTGCCAGCAGTATCGACCAGCGGGGTAATCAGCCCCAGCATTTT.

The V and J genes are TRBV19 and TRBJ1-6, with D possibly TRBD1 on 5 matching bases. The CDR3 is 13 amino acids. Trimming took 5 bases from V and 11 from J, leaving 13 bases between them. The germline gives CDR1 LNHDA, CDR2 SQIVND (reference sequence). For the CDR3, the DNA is TGTGCCAGTAGTGGAAAGACAGCTACACCCCTCCACTTT. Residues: CASSGKTATPLHF.

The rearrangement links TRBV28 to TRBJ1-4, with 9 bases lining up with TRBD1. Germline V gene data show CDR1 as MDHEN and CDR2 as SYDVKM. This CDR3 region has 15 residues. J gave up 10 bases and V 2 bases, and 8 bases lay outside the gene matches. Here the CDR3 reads CASSLGVGDRVKLFF. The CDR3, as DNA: TGTGCCAGCAGTTTAGGGGTTGGGGACAGGGTAAAACTGTTTTTT.

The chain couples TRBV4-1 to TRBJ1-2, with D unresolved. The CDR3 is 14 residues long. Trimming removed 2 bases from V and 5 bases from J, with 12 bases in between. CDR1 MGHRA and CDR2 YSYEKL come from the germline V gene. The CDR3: CASSQYPNQYGYTF. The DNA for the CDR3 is TGCGCCAGCAGCCAATACCCGAACCAGTATGGCTACACCTTC.

In DNA, the CDR3 is TGCGCCAGCAGCTTGGGGACACTCTCATCCCTCAAAAACATTCAGTACTTC. Amino acids: CASSLGTLSSLKNIQYF. The chain uses TRBV5-1 and TRBJ2-4, with a possible D match to TRBD1 (5 bases). This CDR3 contains 17 residues. Germline V lookup: CDR1 SGHRS, CDR2 YFSETQ. The V gene lost 0 bases and the J gene lost 3 bases, with 16 bases spanning the gap. Full variable domain (rest looked up from reference TRBV5-1 and TRBJ2-4): KAGVTQTPRYLIKTRGQQVTLSCSPISGHRSVSWYQQTPGQGLQFLFEYFSETQRNKGNFPGRFSGRQFSNSRSEMNVSTLELGDSALYLCASSLGTLSSLKNIQYFGAGTRLSVL.